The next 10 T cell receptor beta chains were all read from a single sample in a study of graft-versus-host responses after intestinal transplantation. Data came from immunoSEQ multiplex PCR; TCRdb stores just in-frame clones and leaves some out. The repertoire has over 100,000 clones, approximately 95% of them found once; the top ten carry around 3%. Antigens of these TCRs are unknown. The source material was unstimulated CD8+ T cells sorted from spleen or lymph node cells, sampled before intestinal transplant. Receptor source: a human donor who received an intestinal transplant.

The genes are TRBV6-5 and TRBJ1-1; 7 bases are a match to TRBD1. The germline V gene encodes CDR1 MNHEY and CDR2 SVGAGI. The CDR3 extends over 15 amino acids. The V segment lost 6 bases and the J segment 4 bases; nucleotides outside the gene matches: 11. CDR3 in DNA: TGTGCCAGCAGACAGGGACAGTTGGGCGGCACTGAAGCTTTCTTT. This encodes CASRQGQLGGTEAFF.

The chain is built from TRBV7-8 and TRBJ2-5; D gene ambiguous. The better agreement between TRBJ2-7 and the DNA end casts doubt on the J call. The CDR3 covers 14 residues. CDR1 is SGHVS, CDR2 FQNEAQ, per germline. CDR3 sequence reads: CASSLYGRANEQYF. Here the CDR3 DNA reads TGTGCCAGCAGCTTATACGGCAGAGCTAACGAGCAGTACTTC.

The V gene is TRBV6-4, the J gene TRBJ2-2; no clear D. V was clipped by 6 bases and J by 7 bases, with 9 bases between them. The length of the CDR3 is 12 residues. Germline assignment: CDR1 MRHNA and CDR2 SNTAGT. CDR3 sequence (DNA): TGTGCCAGCAGGGACCCAGTCGGGGAGCTGTTTTTT. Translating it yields CASRDPVGELFF.

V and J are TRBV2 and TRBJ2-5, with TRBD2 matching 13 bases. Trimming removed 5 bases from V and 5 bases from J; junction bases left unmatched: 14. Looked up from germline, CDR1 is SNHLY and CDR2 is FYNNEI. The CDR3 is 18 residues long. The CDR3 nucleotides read TGTGCCAGCAGTCTAACTCACCTGACTAGCGGGAGGTCCGAGACCCAGTACTTC. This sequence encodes CASSLTHLTSGRSETQYF.

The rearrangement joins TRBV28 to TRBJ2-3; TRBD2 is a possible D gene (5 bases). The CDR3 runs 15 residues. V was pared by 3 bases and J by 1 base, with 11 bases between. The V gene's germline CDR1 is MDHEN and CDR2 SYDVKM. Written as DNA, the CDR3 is TGTGCCAGCAGTTTTGAAGAGGAGGGCACAGATACGCAGTATTTT. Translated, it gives CASSFEEEGTDTQYF.

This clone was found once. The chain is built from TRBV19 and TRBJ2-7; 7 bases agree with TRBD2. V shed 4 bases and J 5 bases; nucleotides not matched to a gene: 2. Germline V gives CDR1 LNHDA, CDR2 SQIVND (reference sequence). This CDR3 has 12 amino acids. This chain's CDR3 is CASSKGLDEQYF. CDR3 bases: TGTGCCAGTAGTAAAGGACTAGACGAGCAGTACTTC. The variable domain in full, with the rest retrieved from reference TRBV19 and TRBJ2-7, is DGGITQSPKYLFRKEGQNVTLSCEQNLNHDAMYWYRQDPGQGLRLIYYSQIVNDFQKGDIAEGYSVSREKKESFPLTVTSAQKNPTAFYLCASSKGLDEQYFGPGTRLTVT.

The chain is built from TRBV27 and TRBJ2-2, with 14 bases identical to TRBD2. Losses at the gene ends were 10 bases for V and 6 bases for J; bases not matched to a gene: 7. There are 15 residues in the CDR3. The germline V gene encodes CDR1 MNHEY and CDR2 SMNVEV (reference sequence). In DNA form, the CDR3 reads TGTGCCACCATGGGACTAGCGGGAGCCGCCGGGGAGCTGTTTTTT. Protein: CATMGLAGAAGELFF.

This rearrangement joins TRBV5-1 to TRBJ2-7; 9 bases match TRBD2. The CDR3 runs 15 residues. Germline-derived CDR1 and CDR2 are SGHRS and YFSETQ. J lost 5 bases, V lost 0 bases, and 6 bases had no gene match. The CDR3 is CASSLVAREGDEQYF. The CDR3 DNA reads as TGCGCCAGCAGCTTGGTTGCGCGGGAGGGGGACGAGCAGTACTTC.

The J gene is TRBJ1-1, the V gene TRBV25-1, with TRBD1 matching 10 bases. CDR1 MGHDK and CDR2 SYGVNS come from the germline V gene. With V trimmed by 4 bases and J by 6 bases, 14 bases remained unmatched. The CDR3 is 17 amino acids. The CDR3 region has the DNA TGTGCCAGCAGTGCCCTAAACCGGGACAGGGGTATCCCTGAAGCTTTCTTT. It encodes CASSALNRDRGIPEAFF.

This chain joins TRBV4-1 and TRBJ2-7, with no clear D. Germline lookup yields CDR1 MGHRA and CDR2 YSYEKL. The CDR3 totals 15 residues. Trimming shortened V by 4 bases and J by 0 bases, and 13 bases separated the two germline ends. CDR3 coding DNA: TGCGCCAGCAGCCGTACTTTAAGGAGCTCCTACGAGCAGTACTTC. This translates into CASSRTLRSSYEQYF.